The 27 T cell receptor beta chains below all came from one sample that was sequenced in a study of long-term antiretroviral therapy in people with HIV. Run at survey level, the immunoSEQ assay was version v3.0. Sequencing used immunoSEQ multiplex PCR; TCRdb keeps in-frame clones, though not all of them. The table includes approximately 19,000 clones, 76% detected once. The source material was unsorted PBMCs, sampled 0.5 years before starting antiretroviral therapy. Receptors were obtained from a woman between 50 and 59 years old with HIV.

This clone appeared a few times. The rearrangement joins TRBV11-2 to TRBJ2-4; 7 positions agree with TRBD2. Looked up from germline, CDR1 is SGHAT and CDR2 is FQNNGV. This CDR3 comprises 15 residues. V was clipped by 1 base and J by 5 bases; unmatched bases: 5. CDR3 coding DNA: TGTGCCAGCAGCTTAGGGGGGGGTCAGCAAAACATTCAGTACTTC. This sequence encodes CASSLGGGQQNIQYF.

The V gene is TRBV18, the J gene TRBJ2-5; TRBD2 might be the D (5 bases). With 3 bases removed from V and 5 bases from J, the gap between germline ends came to 19 bases. The germline V gene encodes CDR1 KGHSH and CDR2 LQKENI. CDR3 length: 16 amino acids. The DNA of the CDR3 is TGTGCCAGCTCACCTAGTCCGGAACGGGGATGGGAGACCCAGTACTTC. Its protein is CASSPSPERGWETQYF.

The CDR3 loop is CASGLVTGISSPLHF. The CDR3, as DNA: TGTGCTAGTGGTTTGGTTACAGGGATCTCTTCACCCCTCCACTTT. V is TRBV12-5 and J is TRBJ1-6, with a possible D match to TRBD1 (6 bases). The CDR3 covers 15 residues. CDR1 is LGHNT and CDR2 is FRNRAP in the germline V gene. Trimming pared 0 bases from V and 9 bases from J, leaving 12 bases between.

CDR3: CASSGGRGQRAFF. In DNA form, the CDR3 reads TGTGCCAGCTCTGGGGGCAGGGGGCAGAGGGCTTTCTTT. V gene TRBV7-8 combines with J gene TRBJ1-1; 8 bases align to TRBD1. V dropped 8 bases and J dropped 11; count of bases not matched to a gene: 13. This CDR3 is built from 13 residues. Germline-derived CDR1 and CDR2 are SGHVS and FQNEAQ.

J is TRBJ2-7 and V is TRBV28; 10 positions agree with TRBD1. The CDR3 has 15 residues. From germline, CDR1 is MDHEN and CDR2 SYDVKM. J gave up 6 bases and V 3 bases, and 8 bases lay outside the gene matches. This CDR3 is CASSFRGTGDIEQYF. CDR3 DNA: TGTGCCAGCAGTTTTAGGGGGACAGGGGATATCGAGCAGTACTTC.

The chain links TRBV18 to TRBJ1-1, with 8 bases lining up with TRBD1. The CDR3 sequence is 13 residues long. Germline loops: CDR1 KGHSH, CDR2 LQKENI. V gave up 6 bases and J gave up 3 bases; unmatched junction bases: 3. Here the CDR3 reads CASSQGADTEAFF. Written as DNA, the CDR3 is TGTGCCAGCTCCCAGGGGGCGGACACTGAAGCTTTCTTT.

This clone was picked up one time. V is TRBV2 and J is TRBJ2-7, with 11 bases lining up with TRBD2. This CDR3 has 15 amino acids. Looked up from germline, CDR1 is SNHLY and CDR2 is FYNNEI. V shed 6 bases and J 3 bases; nucleotides not matched to a gene: 7. CDR3 sequence (DNA): TGTGCCAGCAGGGTTACTAGCGGGGGTTTCTACGAGCAGTACGTC. Translating it yields CASRVTSGGFYEQYV.

V is TRBV30 and J is TRBJ1-5; 8 bases align to TRBD1. This CDR3 has 15 amino acids. V trimming: 2 bases; J trimming: 4 bases; junction bases outside the gene matches: 7. Germline values: CDR1 GTSNPN, CDR2 SVGIG (reference sequence). The CDR3 protein is CAWSPDRGRNQPQHF. CDR3 coding DNA: TGTGCCTGGAGTCCAGACAGGGGACGTAATCAGCCCCAGCATTTT.

V is TRBV27 and J is TRBJ1-1, with TRBD1 matching over 10 bases. This CDR3 has 14 amino acids. Per germline, CDR1 MNHEY and CDR2 SMNVEV (reference sequence). V trimming: 3 bases; J trimming: 4 bases; junction bases outside the gene matches: 2. In nucleotides, the CDR3 is TGTGCCAGCAGTTTCAGGGACAGGGGCACTGAAGCTTTCTTT. Translated: CASSFRDRGTEAFF.

V and J are TRBV7-9 and TRBJ2-5; possible D gene TRBD2, 7 bases. V was pared by 2 bases and J by 2 bases, with 15 bases between. The CDR3 extends over 16 amino acids. Germline CDR1 SEHNR, CDR2 FQNEAQ (reference sequence). The CDR3 sequence: CASSLSGGGAQETQYF. Written as DNA, the CDR3 is TGTGCCAGCAGCTTATCTGGTGGGGGGGCTCAAGAGACCCAGTACTTC.

The chain links TRBV30 to TRBJ1-2; D is unresolved. The V end was cut by 3 bases, the J end by 8 bases, with 19 bases between. Germline V gene sequence: CDR1 GTSNPN, CDR2 SVGIG (reference sequence). This CDR3 comprises 14 residues. The chain's CDR3 is CAWRSSGNLWGYTF. CDR3 DNA: TGTGCCTGGAGGTCCTCCGGGAATTTATGGGGCTACACCTTC.

This chain connects TRBV9 to TRBJ2-1, with D possibly being TRBD2 (7 bases). Germline CDR1 and CDR2: SGDLS and YYNGEE. The CDR3 totals 18 residues. V was cut by 2 bases and J by 0 bases, with 18 bases left in between. CDR3 nucleotide sequence: TGTGCCAGCAGCGTCTCACCCTCCGGGGGGCGCTCCTACAATGAGCAGTTCTTC. This sequence encodes CASSVSPSGGRSYNEQFF.

The rearrangement uses TRBV5-1 and TRBJ2-5, with 7 bases that match TRBD2. The V gene's germline CDR1 is SGHRS and CDR2 YFSETQ. V lost 0 bases to trimming and J lost 2 bases; unmatched junction nucleotides: 10. CDR3 size: 17 residues. CDR3 in DNA: TGCGCCAGCAGCTTGGCTCCGGGGGGTTTTCGTCAAGAGACCCAGTACTTC. Amino acids: CASSLAPGGFRQETQYF.

The chain uses TRBV19 and TRBJ2-6; perhaps TRBD2 as D (6 bases). This CDR3 is 15 amino acids long. Germline V gene sequence: CDR1 LNHDA, CDR2 SQIVND (reference sequence). V was cut by 10 bases and J by 2 bases, with 15 bases left in between. The CDR3 loop is CATGRSNTGANVLTF. The CDR3 coding sequence is TGTGCCACCGGGAGATCTAATACTGGGGCCAACGTCCTGACTTTC.

The chain couples TRBV7-5 to TRBJ2-7; TRBD1, the table's D call, lacks a check against the DNA. TRBV7-5 is deemed a pseudogene. The CDR3 extends over 13 amino acids. The CDR3 region is CASSPRQGYEQYF. The DNA of the CDR3 is TGTGCCAGCAGCCCCAGACAGGGCTACGAGCAGTACTTC.

This chain connects TRBV29-1 to TRBJ1-3, with a weak D call TRBD1 (5 bases). V was shortened by 4 bases and J by 2 bases, with 12 bases between the two germline ends. The germline CDR1 and CDR2 sequences are SQVTM and ANQGSEA. This CDR3 region has 14 residues. CDR3 sequence (DNA): TGCAGCGTTGTCGGCAGGGAGGCTGGAAACACCATATATTTT. It yields the protein CSVVGREAGNTIYF.

The chain has TRBV18 and TRBJ2-1, with D uncertain. V gave up 3 bases and J gave up 6 bases, with 9 bases separating them. This CDR3 has 13 amino acids. Germline CDR1 is KGHSH and CDR2 is LQKENI. CDR3 residues: CASSPGSSNEQFF. CDR3 DNA: TGTGCCAGCTCACCGGGTTCGTCCAATGAGCAGTTCTTC.

The CDR3 sequence is CASSPSGNTEAFF. CDR3 DNA sequence: TGTGCCAGCTCCCCCTCGGGGAACACTGAAGCTTTCTTT. The rearrangement joins TRBV18 to TRBJ1-1; no firm D call. The CDR3 contains 13 residues. Germline V CDR1 and CDR2: KGHSH, LQKENI. Between the trimmed V and J ends, which lost 6 bases and 1 base, there was a span of 9 bases.

The J gene is TRBJ2-3, the V gene TRBV5-6, with D possibly TRBD2 on 5 matching bases. This CDR3 is built from 15 residues. Germline V gene sequence: CDR1 SGHDT, CDR2 YYEEEE. Trimming pared 2 bases from V and 0 bases from J, leaving 10 bases between. CDR3 in DNA: TGTGCCAGCAGCTTCCGGGGTACGAGCACAGATACGCAGTATTTT. It specifies CASSFRGTSTDTQYF.

The count of this clone is one. The rearrangement uses TRBV2 and TRBJ2-1; weak D call: TRBD2 (7 bases). The V and J ends lost 3 bases and 6 bases respectively, with 15 bases between them. Germline-derived CDR1 and CDR2 are SNHLY and FYNNEI. There are 15 residues in the CDR3. The CDR3 coding sequence is TGTGCCAGCAGTGAGAAGGGGGGGGCGCTCAATGAGCAGTTCTTC. This codes for CASSEKGGALNEQFF.

V usage is TRBV28 and J usage is TRBJ2-7; 9 bases agree with TRBD2. The CDR3 spans 13 residues. The V gene end was trimmed by 7 bases and the J gene end by 0 bases; junction bases not matched to a gene: 1. The germline gives CDR1 MDHEN, CDR2 SYDVKM. For the CDR3, the DNA is TGTGCCAGCACTAGCGGGGTCTCCTACGAGCAGTACTTC. This codes for CASTSGVSYEQYF.

In its sample, this clone was seen a few times. V gene TRBV6-1 combines with J gene TRBJ1-6; 7 nucleotides line up with TRBD1. The CDR3 sequence is 15 residues long. The V gene end was trimmed by 1 base and the J gene end by 6 bases; junction bases not matched to a gene: 3. Germline CDR1 is MNHNS and CDR2 is SASEGT. The CDR3 spells CASSEGTGANSPLHF. The CDR3 DNA reads as TGTGCCAGCAGTGAAGGGACAGGTGCTAATTCACCCCTCCACTTT.

V and J are TRBV7-6 and TRBJ2-2, with D uncertain. V was pared by 4 bases and J by 0 bases, with 6 bases between. This CDR3 is 14 amino acids long. The germline gives CDR1 SGHVS, CDR2 FNYEAQ. The CDR3 DNA reads as TGTGCCAGCAGCTCTACAACGAACACCGGGGAGCTGTTTTTT. Translating it yields CASSSTTNTGELFF. The full variable domain, completed using reference TRBV7-6 and TRBJ2-2, is GAGVSQSPRYKVTKRGQDVALRCDPISGHVSLYWYRQALGQGPEFLTYFNYEAQQDKSGLPNDRFSAERPEGSISTLTIQRTEQRDSAMYRCASSSTTNTGELFFGEGSRLTVL.

The chain couples TRBV10-2 to TRBJ1-1; the D gene is possibly TRBD1 (5 bases). The CDR3 runs to 14 residues. Looked up from germline, CDR1 is WSHSY and CDR2 is SAAADI. V lost 2 bases and J lost 3, with 10 bases in between. CDR3 in amino acids: CASSEQAGHTEAFF. The CDR3 DNA reads as TGCGCCAGCAGTGAGCAGGCAGGGCACACTGAAGCTTTCTTT.

V gene TRBV5-1 combines with J gene TRBJ1-1; TRBD1 matches at 7 bases. The CDR3 length is 14 residues. Germline V gives CDR1 SGHRS, CDR2 YFSETQ. V was pared by 5 bases and J by 1 base, with 5 bases of the junction left unmatched. Written as DNA, the CDR3 is TGCGCCAGCAGTTCCGGGACAGAGAACACTGAAGCTTTCTTT. This gives the protein CASSSGTENTEAFF.

The chain joins TRBV4-1 to TRBJ1-5; weak D call: TRBD1 (5 bases). With 0 bases removed from V and 3 bases from J, the gap between germline ends came to 12 bases. Germline V gene data show CDR1 as MGHRA and CDR2 as YSYEKL. This CDR3 region has 16 residues. The CDR3 bases are TGCGCCAGCAGCCAAGATAGGCTGGGGCCCAATCAGCCCCAGCATTTT. Translation gives CASSQDRLGPNQPQHF.

V is TRBV11-2 and J is TRBJ2-3; TRBD2 matches 9 bases. V was pared by 2 bases and J by 0 bases, with 3 bases of the junction left unmatched. Germline V gene sequence: CDR1 SGHAT, CDR2 FQNNGV. This CDR3 is built from 16 residues. Here the CDR3 reads CASSLNLAGSTDTQYF. The CDR3 DNA sequence: TGTGCCAGCAGCTTAAATCTAGCGGGGAGCACAGATACGCAGTATTTT.